This T cell receptor beta chain was found in a study of synovial regulatory T cells in juvenile arthritis. This CDR3 contains 13 residues. Only the protein is on record. CDR1 SGHAT and CDR2 FQNNGV come from the germline V gene. Data came from immunoSEQ multiplex PCR; TCRdb stores just in-frame clones and leaves some out. Recorded here are roughly 9,800 clones; the top ten clones represent around 0.32%. What was sequenced was Treg cells from blood. Subset indicated: remaining (HLA-DR-negative) circulating blood Treg cells. The V and J genes are TRBV11-2 and TRBJ1-2; TCRdb's assignment of TRBD1 cannot be checked, as there is no DNA. This receptor was identified in a donor younger than 35 with juvenile idiopathic arthritis. The CDR3 loop reads CASSLSQNYGYTF.